The next 2 T cell receptor beta chains were all read from a single sample in a study of CD8+CD57+ T cells in acquired aplastic anemia. Template material for TCR beta VDJ and CDR3 profiling consisted of genomic DNA. One entry per CDR3 protein results from TCRdb running MiXCR on the reads. The repertoire includes roughly 150,000 distinct CDR3 sequences, 45% to 55% of them detected once, and about 3% sits in the top ten. Patients picked for sequencing had shown CD8+CD57+ cell expansion detected by flow cytometry. Sequencing was carried out using sorted CD4+, CD8+, or CD8+CD57+ T cells (not recorded which) from PBMCs. These receptor sequences come from a human donor with aplastic anemia.

The J gene is TRBJ1-2, the V gene TRBV2; 8 bases map to TRBD1. The CDR3 is made up of 15 amino acids. CDR1 is SNHLY and CDR2 is FYNNEI in the germline V gene. V gave up 0 bases and J gave up 3 bases; unmatched junction bases: 3. The CDR3 spells CASSEADRDDYGYTF. CDR3 DNA: TGTGCCAGCAGTGAAGCGGACAGGGATGACTATGGCTACACCTTC.

Only a few counts were recorded for this clonotype. The chain employs TRBV24-1 and TRBJ2-7; 7 bases line up with TRBD1. Germline assignment: CDR1 KGHDR and CDR2 SFDVKD. The junction had 9 bases not matched to a gene; V was cut back by 12 bases and J by 2 bases. The CDR3 extends over 13 amino acids. CDR3 region: CALAWDRTYEQYF. The CDR3 DNA reads TGTGCCCTTGCGTGGGACAGAACCTACGAGCAGTACTTC.